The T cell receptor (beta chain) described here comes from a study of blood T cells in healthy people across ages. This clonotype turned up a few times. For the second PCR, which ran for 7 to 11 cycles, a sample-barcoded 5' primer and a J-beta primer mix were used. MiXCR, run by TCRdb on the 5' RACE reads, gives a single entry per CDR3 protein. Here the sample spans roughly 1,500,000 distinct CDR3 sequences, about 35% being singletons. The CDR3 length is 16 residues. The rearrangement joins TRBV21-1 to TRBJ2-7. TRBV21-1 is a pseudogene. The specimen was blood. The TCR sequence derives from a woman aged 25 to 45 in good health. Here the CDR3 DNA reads TGTGCCAGCAGCAAAGTACGGCAAGCGAGTCCCTACGAGCAGTACTTC. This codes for CASSKVRQASPYEQYF.